This T cell receptor beta chain appears in the sequencing data of a study of radiation and T cells in renal cell carcinoma (TCRdb year 2020). Study-level background: Samples came from a clinical trial, in which primary renal cell carcinomas received 15 Gy stereotactic body radiation therapy followed by nephrectomy 4 weeks later. In total, 50 to 60 samples, comprising 25 or so tumors and roughly 27 peripheral blood samples, were subjected to TCR beta sequencing. Across all 55 or so samples, several million unique CDR3 nucleotide sequences, encoding 2,658,974 unique CDR3 amino acid sequences, were identified.

TCR beta libraries were generated from genomic DNA with the immunoSEQ kit, following the manufacturer's recommendations. For library preparation, a first multiplex PCR was performed with proprietary primers, followed by a second PCR in which unique barcodes were added, and bead cleanups were performed after each round. Each sample batch included a kit-provided positive control reaction and a negative control reaction. The final libraries were assessed on an Agilent 4200 TapeStation D1000 ScreenTape, pooled by volume, and quantified by qPCR. An Illumina NextSeq500 fitted with a MidOutput 150-cycle cartridge performed the sequencing, running 156 Read1 cycles and 15 Index1 cycles with the kit's custom primers. The pooled library was loaded at approximately 1 pM, and about 20% PhiX control was spiked in. Under the source paper's analysis protocol: Vendor-processed data were analyzed in R, with a clonotype defined as all T cells sharing the same CDR3 nucleotide sequence. In the clone abundance analyses, frequencies were normalized to the 10,000 most abundant clones in each sample. Public T cell clones, averaging fewer than five per sample, were removed before analysis. A difference in abundance of at least 32-fold between compartments was used to define tumor-enriched and baseline blood-enriched clonotypes. A beta-binomial differential abundance model was used to identify clonotypes that expanded or contracted between blood time points. Similarity between tumor and blood repertoires was quantified using the Baroni-Urbani and Buser coefficient, and groups were compared with two-tailed Wilcoxon tests in R. In its TCRdb copy, this immuneACCESS table keeps in-frame sequences only and misses some clones. Where compared with another copy, unresolved V genes explain less than half of these, and the others have no known cause. Clone size and the V and J calls come from that table; the DNA yielded D and trimming. The table for this sample lists approximately 110,000 clones; around 80% of them were counted only once. The top ten clones comprise 3% of the sample.

As concerns this clone: Its antigen is unknown. Nothing much larger sits one base from this clone, and base qualities are not available.

Interpreted using the paper, the time point label stands for: baseline pretreatment blood. Sample treatment or condition, as interpreted from the label and publication: 15 Gy SBRT to primary tumor, nephrectomy 4 weeks later. To follow tumor-enriched clonotypes, serial peripheral blood was collected from radiation-treated patients at baseline and at 2 weeks and 4 weeks after SBRT. Every patient's renal cell carcinoma showed clear cell pathology. The QIAamp DNA Blood Mini Kit (Qiagen) was used to prepare genomic DNA for TCR sequencing. The analyses included just those samples that passed every quality control check. Overall study results and their limits: Top tumor clonotypes rose in blood from baseline to 2 weeks post-radiation, then contracted by 4 weeks, suggesting transient expansion of tumor-resident clones. Because no pretreatment tumor biopsies were available, whether clonotypes were present in the tumor at baseline could not be determined. The single-armed trial design could not address effects of radiation dose or scheduling on the TCR repertoire. Blood repertoire dynamics were not followed beyond 4 weeks after treatment.

The receptor's source is a woman aged 55-70 years with renal cell carcinoma. The sample consisted of blood, taken from a patient whose treatment included radiotherapy and nephrectomy.

The CDR3 protein is CASSPPLAVEQFF. The nucleotides read TGTGCCAGCAGTCCCCCACTGGCAGTCGAGCAGTTCTTC. The rearranged segments are TRBV28 and TRBJ2-1; the D gene identity is not certain. Spanning cysteine to phenylalanine, the CDR3 consists of 13 amino acids. Only the CDR3 region is kept as DNA, spanning 39 bases read in frame from base 1. From the germline V gene, CDR1 is MDHEN and CDR2 is SYDVKM. The trim is 5 bases for V and 10 bases for J, with a gap of 15 bases between the germline ends.